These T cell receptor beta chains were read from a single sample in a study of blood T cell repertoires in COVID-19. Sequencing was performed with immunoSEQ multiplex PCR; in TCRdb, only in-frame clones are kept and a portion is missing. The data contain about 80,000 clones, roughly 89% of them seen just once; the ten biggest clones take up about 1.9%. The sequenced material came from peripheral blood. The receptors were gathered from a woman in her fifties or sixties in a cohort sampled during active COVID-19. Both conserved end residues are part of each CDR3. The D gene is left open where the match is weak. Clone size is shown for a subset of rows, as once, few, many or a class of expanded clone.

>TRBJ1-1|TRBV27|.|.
CASSFAPGRGGTEAFF
TGTGCCAGCAGTTTTGCCCCAGGGAGGGGTGGCACTGAAGCTTTCTTT
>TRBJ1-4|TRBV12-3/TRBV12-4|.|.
CASSGQSGEKLFF
TGTGCCAGCAGTGGACAGAGTGGGGAAAAACTGTTTTTT
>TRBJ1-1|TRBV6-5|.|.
CASRSAGNTEAFF
TGTGCCAGCAGATCAGCAGGGAACACTGAAGCTTTCTTT
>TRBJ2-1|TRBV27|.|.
CASSATGYYNEQFF
TGTGCCAGCAGTGCGACAGGTTACTACAATGAGCAGTTCTTC
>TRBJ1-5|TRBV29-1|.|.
CSVAIQGPSNQPQHF
TGCAGCGTTGCCATACAGGGTCCGAGCAATCAGCCCCAGCATTTT
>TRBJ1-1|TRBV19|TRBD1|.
CASSARQGRVYSTEAFF
TGTGCCAGTAGTGCACGACAGGGGCGAGTTTATAGCACTGAAGCTTTCTTT
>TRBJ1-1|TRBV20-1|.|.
CSASRNTEAFF
TGCAGTGCTAGCAGGAACACTGAAGCTTTCTTT
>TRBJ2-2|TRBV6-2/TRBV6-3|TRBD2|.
CASSYPRVAGINTGELFF
TGTGCCAGCAGTTACCCGAGGGTAGCGGGGATTAACACCGGGGAGCTGTTTTTT
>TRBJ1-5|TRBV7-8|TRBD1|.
CASRRTGSSGAQHF
TGTGCCAGCAGACGGACAGGCTCGAGTGGGGCCCAGCATTTT
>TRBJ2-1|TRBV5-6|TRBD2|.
CASSIAGETNEQFF
TGTGCCAGCAGTATAGCGGGGGAGACAAATGAGCAGTTCTTC
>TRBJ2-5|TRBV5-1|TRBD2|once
CASSFGASGGAAETQYF
TGCGCCAGCAGCTTTGGGGCTAGCGGGGGGGCCGCGGAGACCCAGTACTTC
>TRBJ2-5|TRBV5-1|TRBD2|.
CASRTSGTRQGETQYF
TGCGCCAGCAGGACTAGCGGGACTAGGCAAGGGGAGACCCAGTACTTC
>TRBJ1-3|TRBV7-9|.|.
CASSLAQGPGTSGNTIYF
TGTGCCAGCAGCTTAGCGCAAGGTCCGGGTACCTCTGGAAACACCATATATTTT
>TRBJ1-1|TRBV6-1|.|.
CASSEPGLGTEAFF
TGTGCCAGCAGTGAACCAGGGTTGGGCACTGAAGCTTTCTTT
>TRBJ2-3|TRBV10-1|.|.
CASSNRGQDTQYF
TGCGCCAGCTCGAATCGAGGACAGGATACGCAGTATTTT
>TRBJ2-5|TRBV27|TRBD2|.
CASSSRTLAGAETQYF
TGTGCCAGCAGTTCAAGGACCCTAGCGGGAGCAGAGACCCAGTACTTC